The rows below give T cell receptor beta chains drawn from one sample of a study of post-analysis software for immune sequencing data. One entry per CDR3 protein, called by TCRdb with MiXCR from the PCR reads. The sample consists of hundreds of thousands of distinct CDR3 sequences, 55% to 60% of them appearing once. Input material: blood. These receptor sequences come from a girl aged 2 to 9 with multiple sclerosis. The CDR3 runs from the conserved cysteine through the conserved F or W. The D gene is left open where the match is weak. Size values are once, few and many counts, or a class for expanded clones, and some rows have none.

CDR3,DNA,J,size,V,D
CASSLNWEQHGYTF,TGTGCCAGCAGTTTAAATTGGGAACAGCATGGCTACACCTTC,TRBJ1-2,-,TRBV28,-
CATSSGTSGRYEQFF,TGTGCCACCAGCAGTGGGACTAGCGGGAGGTATGAGCAGTTCTTC,TRBJ2-1,few,TRBV15,TRBD2
CASSQENRHNEQFF,TGCGCCAGCAGCCAAGAAAACAGGCACAATGAGCAGTTCTTC,TRBJ2-1,few,TRBV4-1,-
CASSLDAGDYNEQFF,TGCGCCAGCAGCTTAGACGCGGGAGATTACAATGAGCAGTTCTTC,TRBJ2-1,-,TRBV5-1,TRBD2
CASSYREGRFGYTF,TGTGCCAGCAGTTACCGTGAAGGGAGATTTGGCTACACCTTC,TRBJ1-2,-,TRBV6-5,-
CASSLVARAQYF,TGTGCCAGCAGCTTAGTGGCTAGGGCGCAGTATTTT,TRBJ2-3,-,TRBV7-2,-
CASSLDRGYEKLFF,TGCGCCAGCAGCCTCGACAGGGGGTACGAAAAACTGTTTTTT,TRBJ1-4,-,TRBV4-3,TRBD1
CASSQEFGDWPGNYGYTF,TGTGCCAGCAGCCAAGAATTTGGGGATTGGCCAGGCAACTATGGCTACACCTTC,TRBJ1-2,-,TRBV3-1,-
CASSEADRGQETQYF,TGTGCCAGCAGTGAAGCGGACAGGGGGCAAGAGACCCAGTACTTC,TRBJ2-5,-,TRBV25-1,TRBD1
CAIQFPPDTQYF,TGTGCTATCCAATTCCCCCCGGATACGCAGTATTTT,TRBJ2-3,few,TRBV7-7,-
CASSLDSGGGSGANVLTF,TGTGCCAGCAGCTTAGATAGCGGGGGGGGCTCTGGGGCCAACGTCCTGACTTTC,TRBJ2-6,-,TRBV7-6,TRBD2
CASSSSLYEQYF,TGTGCCAGCAGTTCCTCACTCTACGAGCAGTACTTC,TRBJ2-7,few,TRBV28,-
CSVAGEQSYNEQFF,TGCAGCGTTGCAGGGGAACAGTCCTACAATGAGCAGTTCTTC,TRBJ2-1,-,TRBV29-1,-
CASSYPETQYF,TGTGCCAGCAGTTATCCGGAGACCCAGTACTTC,TRBJ2-5,-,TRBV6-2/TRBV6-3,-
CASSREVSPLHF,TGTGCCAGCAGCAGGGAAGTTTCACCCCTCCACTTT,TRBJ1-6,-,TRBV5-5,-
CASSLVGLAGGQETQYF,TGTGCCAGCAGCTTAGTTGGACTAGCGGGGGGGCAAGAGACCCAGTACTTC,TRBJ2-5,-,TRBV7-2,TRBD2
CASSYRADRGRSFSTEAFF,TGTGCCAGCAGTTATCGGGCCGACAGGGGTCGATCCTTTAGCACTGAAGCTTTCTTT,TRBJ1-1,-,TRBV6-5,TRBD1
CASAYRRNTEAFF,TGCGCCAGCGCCTACAGGAGGAACACTGAAGCTTTCTTT,TRBJ1-1,-,TRBV5-1,-
CASSEDVNEQFF,TGTGCCAGCAGCGAGGACGTCAATGAGCAGTTCTTC,TRBJ2-1,-,TRBV7-2,-
CAISEQADSYYEQYF,TGTGCCATCAGTGAGCAGGCGGACTCCTACTACGAGCAGTACTTC,TRBJ2-7,few,TRBV10-3,-
CASLFGQGHEQYF,TGTGCCAGCCTATTCGGGCAGGGGCACGAGCAGTACTTC,TRBJ2-7,-,TRBV2,-
CASSLDLGGEYGYTF,TGTGCCAGCAGCTTGGATCTCGGGGGCGAGTATGGCTACACCTTC,TRBJ1-2,-,TRBV7-9,-
CASSPSQPAYEQYF,TGTGCCAGCAGCCCCTCCCAACCCGCCTACGAGCAGTACTTC,TRBJ2-7,-,TRBV7-9,-
CASSFSLQTPLHF,TGTGCCAGCAGTTTTTCACTCCAGACACCCCTCCACTTT,TRBJ1-6,few,TRBV27,-
CSGQGAGGHNEQFF,TGCAGTGGCCAAGGAGCAGGGGGGCACAATGAGCAGTTCTTC,TRBJ2-1,-,TRBV20-1,-
CSASVAGGPAGELFF,TGCAGTGCTAGTGTGGCGGGAGGGCCGGCCGGGGAGCTGTTTTTT,TRBJ2-2,-,TRBV20-1,TRBD2
CSVGGEGGMGGYTF,TGCAGCGTTGGAGGAGAAGGAGGCATGGGTGGCTACACCTTC,TRBJ1-2,few,TRBV29-1,-
CASSVQGAETQYF,TGTGCCAGCTCCGTCCAGGGCGCAGAGACCCAGTACTTC,TRBJ2-5,few,TRBV18,-
CAISWGAPGDTQYF,TGTGCCATCAGCTGGGGGGCCCCCGGAGATACGCAGTATTTT,TRBJ2-3,-,TRBV10-3,-
CASSFLLYEQYF,TGTGCCAGCAGCTTTTTGCTCTACGAGCAGTACTTC,TRBJ2-7,-,TRBV5-6,-
CASSYPTAEAFF,TGTGCCAGCAGTTACCCCACGGCTGAAGCTTTCTTT,TRBJ1-1,-,TRBV6-2/TRBV6-3,-